What follows are 12 T cell receptor beta chains derived from one specimen sequenced in a study of T cell repertoires in cytomegalovirus infection. A single record per CDR3 protein comes from TCRdb applying MiXCR to the reads. The data show almost 550,000 distinct CDR3 sequences, about 15% seen once. Material for sequencing was CD8+ T cells from PBMCs. The receptors derive from a human donor in good health (CMV status not recorded). Some clones in this sample may be carry-over from other donors' samples.

J is TRBJ2-7 and V is TRBV29-1; unclear D gene. CDR1 is SQVTM and CDR2 is ANQGSEA in the germline V gene. This CDR3 has 11 residues. The germline V and J ends were trimmed by 4 bases and 4 bases, with 8 bases remaining between them. This chain's CDR3 is CSVVQRYEQYF. The CDR3 coding sequence is TGCAGCGTTGTGCAGAGGTACGAGCAGTACTTC.

V is TRBV4-1 and J is TRBJ2-7; D gene ambiguous. The CDR3 contains 15 residues. V lost 0 bases, J lost 1 base, and 10 bases lay in between. Germline values: CDR1 MGHRA, CDR2 YSYEKL. CDR3 region: CASSQEGWRSYEQYF. The CDR3 region has the DNA TGCGCCAGCAGCCAAGAGGGTTGGCGGTCCTACGAGCAGTACTTC.

This clonotype occurred a few times. The chain carries TRBV27 and TRBJ1-5; the D gene is possibly TRBD1 (6 bases). The CDR3 contains 16 residues. CDR1 is MNHEY and CDR2 is SMNVEV in the germline V gene (reference sequence). V lost 4 bases and J 0 bases, leaving 13 bases between the germline ends. The CDR3 DNA reads as TGTGCCAGCAGTTCCGGACAGATAAATAGCAATCAGCCCCAGCATTTT. Residues: CASSSGQINSNQPQHF.

The gene calls are TRBV5-8 and TRBJ2-7, with D tentatively TRBD1 (5 bases). V shed 4 bases and J shed 0 bases, with 14 bases lying between them. The germline V gene encodes CDR1 SGHTS and CDR2 YDEGEE. The CDR3 runs to 15 residues. As DNA, the CDR3 is TGTGCCAGCAGCGCCTCAGGGCGCCGCTCCTACGAGCAGTACTTC. Amino acid sequence: CASSASGRRSYEQYF.

This clonotype has ten or more counts. This rearrangement joins TRBV12-3 or TRBV12-4 to TRBJ2-7; TRBD2 aligns across 12 bases. The CDR3 covers 15 residues. V was clipped by 6 bases and J by 3 bases; unmatched bases: 6. The CDR3 nucleotides are TGTGCCAGCAGCATACTAGCGGGAGGAAGCTACGAGCAGTACTTC. Its protein is CASSILAGGSYEQYF.

This clonotype has at least ten counts. This sequence joins TRBV25-1 and TRBJ1-1, with D possibly TRBD1 on 6 matching bases. Germline V gene data show CDR1 as MGHDK and CDR2 as SYGVNS. V lost 6 bases and J lost 1, with 15 bases in between. The CDR3 totals 15 residues. The CDR3, as DNA: TGTGCCAGCAGCCCAAGGGGGGACAAGAACACTGAAGCTTTCTTT. Its protein product is CASSPRGDKNTEAFF.

This clonotype appeared a few times. The chain links TRBV3-1 to TRBJ2-1; 14 nucleotides line up with TRBD2. J gave up 7 bases and V 0 bases, and 8 bases lay outside the gene matches. The CDR3 covers 18 residues. CDR1 and CDR2 from the germline V gene are LGHDT and YNNKEL (reference sequence). CDR3 in DNA: TGTGCCAGCAGCCAAGACGGCGTGAGACTAGCGGGAGGGAATGAGCAGTTCTTC. Amino acid sequence: CASSQDGVRLAGGNEQFF.

This clonotype appeared many times. The rearrangement links TRBV18 to TRBJ2-1, with 8 bases aligning to TRBD2. The ends lost 3 bases at V and 2 bases at J; junction bases unmatched: 6. Germline CDR1 is KGHSH and CDR2 is LQKENI. The CDR3 contains 16 residues. The CDR3 DNA sequence: TGTGCCAGCTCACCCTCACTAGCGGTCACCTACAATGAGCAGTTCTTC. It encodes CASSPSLAVTYNEQFF.

This clonotype was found many times. This chain links TRBV11-2 with TRBJ2-7, with D perhaps being TRBD1 or TRBD2 (5 bases each). Trimming cost V 0 bases and J 3 bases, with 15 bases left between them. Per the germline V gene, CDR1 is SGHAT and CDR2 is FQNNGV. The CDR3 is made up of 16 amino acids. CDR3: CASSLDPSGRYYEQYF. For the CDR3, the DNA is TGTGCCAGCAGCTTAGATCCGTCGGGGCGTTACTACGAGCAGTACTTC.

This clonotype showed up many times. The V gene is TRBV5-4, the J gene TRBJ2-7; 7 positions agree with TRBD2. The germline V gene has CDR1 SGHNT and CDR2 YYREEE (reference sequence). The CDR3 consists of 16 residues. Germline trimming cut 2 bases from V and 4 bases from J; bases unmatched to any gene: 12. The chain's CDR3 is CASSFDWRGSRYEQYF. CDR3 sequence (DNA): TGTGCCAGCAGCTTTGATTGGCGCGGGAGCAGGTACGAGCAGTACTTC.

The V call is TRBV19, the J call TRBJ1-1; unclear D gene. The CDR3 sequence is 11 residues long. Germline V gives CDR1 LNHDA, CDR2 SQIVND (reference sequence). V lost 1 base, J lost 8 bases, and 5 bases lay in between. The chain's CDR3 is CASSIAVEAFF. The CDR3 DNA sequence: TGTGCCAGTAGTATAGCGGTGGAAGCTTTCTTT.

This clonotype has only a few counts. V is TRBV4-1 and J is TRBJ2-7, with TRBD2 identical over 8 bases. The CDR3 loop spans 18 amino acids. Germline loops: CDR1 MGHRA, CDR2 YSYEKL. V shed 1 base and J 4 bases; nucleotides not matched to a gene: 15. The CDR3 spells CASSQVGPPNSGRYEQYF. The CDR3 DNA is TGCGCCAGCAGCCAAGTAGGACCCCCCAACAGCGGGAGATACGAGCAGTACTTC.